The following is a TCR beta chain sequence with its context. Its target is unknown. CDR3 length equals 15 residues. Losses at the gene ends were 6 bases for V and 3 bases for J; bases not matched to a gene: 8. Germline V CDR1 and CDR2: SGHVS, FQNEAQ. This record comes from a study of T cell responses to AZD1222 COVID-19 vaccine. The study, taken as a whole, reports: Scientists sampled the repertoires only once the peak T cell response had passed.

Clones were read by immunoSEQ multiplex PCR, and TCRdb kept only the in-frame ones, dropping some. The table lists 100,000 to 150,000 clones, about 90% of them singletons. The TCR was taken from an adult in good health. The starting material was peripheral blood, obtained on day 0 of AZD1222 vaccination. The chain is built from TRBV7-8 and TRBJ1-5, with 7 bases lining up with TRBD1. The CDR3 bases are TGTGCCAGCAGTTTCGGGACAGCCAACAATCAGCCCCAGCATTTT. It is translated as CASSFGTANNQPQHF.